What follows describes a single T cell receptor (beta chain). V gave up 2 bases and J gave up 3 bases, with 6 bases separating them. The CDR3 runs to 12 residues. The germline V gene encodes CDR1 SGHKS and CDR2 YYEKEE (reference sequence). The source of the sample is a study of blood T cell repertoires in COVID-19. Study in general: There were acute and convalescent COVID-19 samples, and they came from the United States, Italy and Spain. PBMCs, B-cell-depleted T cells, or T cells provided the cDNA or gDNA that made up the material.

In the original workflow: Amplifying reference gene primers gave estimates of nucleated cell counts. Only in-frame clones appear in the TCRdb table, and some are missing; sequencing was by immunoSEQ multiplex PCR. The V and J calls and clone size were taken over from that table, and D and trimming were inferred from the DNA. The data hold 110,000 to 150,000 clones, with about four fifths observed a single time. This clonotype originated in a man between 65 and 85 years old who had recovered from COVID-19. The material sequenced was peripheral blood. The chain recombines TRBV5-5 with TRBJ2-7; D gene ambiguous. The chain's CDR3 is CASSFNNYEQYF. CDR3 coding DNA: TGTGCCAGCAGCTTCAACAACTACGAGCAGTACTTC.